These 9 T cell receptor beta chains were all obtained from the same sample, sequenced in a study of T cells after posttransplantation cyclophosphamide. Sampled 1 year posttransplant, controls received myeloablative marrow transplants, methotrexate and a calcineurin inhibitor. Only in-frame clones appear in the TCRdb table, and some are missing; sequencing was by immunoSEQ multiplex PCR. Seen here are roughly 16,000 clones, approximately 81% observed once, and the top ten hold more than 25%. The sample consisted of PBMCs, taken after allogeneic stem cell transplant with calcineurin inhibitor and methotrexate. These receptors originate from a female patient between 18 and 30 years old who received an allogeneic stem cell transplant from an unrelated donor, was CMV-positive, and had acute and chronic GVHD. Some T cells may arise from the graft donor.

The genes are TRBV29-1 and TRBJ1-1; TRBD1 aligns across 8 bases. Germline assignment: CDR1 SQVTM and CDR2 ANQGSEA. The CDR3 runs 13 residues. V dropped 7 bases and J dropped 5; count of bases not matched to a gene: 9. CDR3 amino acids: CSAEDRELTEAFF. The CDR3 DNA reads TGCAGCGCCGAGGACAGGGAGCTGACTGAAGCTTTCTTT. Full variable domain (remainder filled in from reference TRBV29-1 and TRBJ1-1): SAVISQKPSRDICQRGTSLTIQCQVDSQVTMMFWYRQQPGQSLTLIATANQGSEATYESGFVIDKFPISRPNLTFSTLTVSNMSPEDSSIYLCSAEDRELTEAFFGQGTRLTVV.

Notes on this clone: The identical CDR3 is also encoded by other nucleotide sequences in the sample. This chain links TRBV19 with TRBJ2-7; 8 bases are shared with TRBD1. The CDR3 is 14 residues long. From germline, CDR1 is LNHDA and CDR2 SQIVND (reference sequence). V lost 6 bases to trimming and J lost 3 bases; unmatched junction nucleotides: 7. CDR3 sequence (DNA): TGTGCCAGTAGCGCCGGGACAGGATACTACGAGCAGTACTTC. The encoded protein is CASSAGTGYYEQYF.

This chain links TRBV5-6 with TRBJ1-2, with TRBD1 matching over 7 bases. This CDR3 comprises 17 residues. The junction had 16 bases not matched to a gene; V was cut back by 4 bases and J by 4 bases. Per the germline V gene, CDR1 is SGHDT and CDR2 is YYEEEE. The CDR3 DNA follows: TGTGCCAGCAGCACCGCGCAAACCGGGACAGTTCTCTATGGCTACACCTTC. Residues: CASSTAQTGTVLYGYTF.

The chain couples TRBV4-1 to TRBJ2-2; a weak D match, TRBD2 (5 bases). Germline V CDR1 and CDR2: MGHRA, YSYEKL. Trimming took 0 bases from V and 4 from J, leaving 9 bases between them. This CDR3 has 15 residues. For the CDR3, the DNA is TGCGCCAGCAGCCAAGAACAGCTAGCCACCGGGGAGCTGTTTTTT. Residues: CASSQEQLATGELFF.

The genes are TRBV5-1 and TRBJ2-5; 10 bases map to TRBD2. V was clipped by 5 bases and J by 2 bases; unmatched bases: 9. Germline loops: CDR1 SGHRS, CDR2 YFSETQ. This CDR3 is built from 16 residues. The CDR3 coding sequence is TGCGCCAGCAGTCCGGGACTAGCGTGGGGGCAAGAGACCCAGTACTTC. It encodes CASSPGLAWGQETQYF.

V is TRBV6-5 and J is TRBJ1-5, with a tentative D call TRBD1 (5 bases). This CDR3 region has 15 residues. The germline gives CDR1 MNHEY, CDR2 SVGAGI. Trimming removed 6 bases at V and 5 bases at J, with 17 bases between. In nucleotides, the CDR3 is TGTGCCAGCAGCCTACTGGGGACGGGGGATCAGCCCCAGCATTTT. This sequence encodes CASSLLGTGDQPQHF.

This rearrangement joins TRBV5-1 to TRBJ1-1; D unclear. Per the germline V gene, CDR1 is SGHRS and CDR2 is YFSETQ. This CDR3 region has 14 residues. V was trimmed by 0 bases and J by 1 base, leaving 7 bases between them. CDR3 DNA sequence: TGCGCCAGCAGCTTGGAACCTAAGAACACTGAAGCTTTCTTT. This codes for CASSLEPKNTEAFF.

This CDR3 reads CATSRDLGLHTDTQYF. CDR3 DNA: TGTGCCACCAGCAGAGATCTGGGGCTGCATACAGATACGCAGTATTTT. The V and J genes are TRBV15 and TRBJ2-3, with a possible D match to TRBD1 (5 bases). CDR1 and CDR2 from the germline V gene are LNHNV and YYDKDF (reference sequence). The CDR3 loop spans 16 amino acids. V was cut by 0 bases and J by 3 bases, with 13 bases left in between.

The chain is built from TRBV5-6 and TRBJ1-4, with D possibly being TRBD1 (6 bases). CDR3 length equals 14 residues. Germline-derived CDR1 and CDR2 are SGHDT and YYEEEE. Trimming left V 3 bases short and J 7 bases short, with 13 bases between. Here the CDR3 reads CASSSRGRGEKLFF. The CDR3 DNA sequence: TGTGCCAGCAGCTCCAGGGGCCGAGGTGAAAAACTGTTTTTT.